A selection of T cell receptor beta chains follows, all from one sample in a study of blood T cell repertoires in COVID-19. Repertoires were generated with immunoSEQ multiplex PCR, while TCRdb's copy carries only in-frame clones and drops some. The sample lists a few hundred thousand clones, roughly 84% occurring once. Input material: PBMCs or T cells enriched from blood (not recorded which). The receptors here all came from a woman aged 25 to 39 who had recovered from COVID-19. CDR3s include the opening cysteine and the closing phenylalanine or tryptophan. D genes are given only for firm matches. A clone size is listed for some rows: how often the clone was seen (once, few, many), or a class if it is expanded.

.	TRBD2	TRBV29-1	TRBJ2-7	TGCAGCGTTGAGGGCCCGGGAGGCGAGCAGTACTTC	CSVEGPGGEQYF
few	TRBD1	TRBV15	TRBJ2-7	TGTGCCACCAGCAGGACAGGGGTCGAGCAGTACTTC	CATSRTGVEQYF
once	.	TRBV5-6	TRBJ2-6	TGTGCCAGCAGCCCGTCTTCTGGGGCCAACGTCCTGACTTTC	CASSPSSGANVLTF
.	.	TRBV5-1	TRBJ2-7	TGCGCCAGCAGCGGCCAGTTTACCTACGAGCAGTACTTC	CASSGQFTYEQYF
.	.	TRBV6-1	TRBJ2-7	TGTGCCAGCAGTGAAGTAAGGATTCCGGGCTACGAGCAGTACTTC	CASSEVRIPGYEQYF
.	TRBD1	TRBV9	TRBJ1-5	TGTGCCAGCAGCGTAGGGGACAGGGTAGGGAATCAGCCCCAGCATTTT	CASSVGDRVGNQPQHF
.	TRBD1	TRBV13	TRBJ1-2	TGTGCCAGCAGCTACCGGGACAGGGGAGACTATGGCTACACCTTC	CASSYRDRGDYGYTF
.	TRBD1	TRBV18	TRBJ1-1	TGTGCCAGCTCGACTAGGGGGACAGACACCATAGCTTTCTTT	CASSTRGTDTIAFF
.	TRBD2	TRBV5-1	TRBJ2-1	TGCGCCAGCAGCCCCCCGGGACTAGCGATAAATGAGCAGTTCTTC	CASSPPGLAINEQFF
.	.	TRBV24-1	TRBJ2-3	TGTGCCACCAGTGGTGCGAGCAGCACAGATACGCAGTATTTT	CATSGASSTDTQYF
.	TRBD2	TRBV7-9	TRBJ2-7	TGTGCCAGCAGCTCCCCCCTTGTGGCTAGCGGGACCGAGCAGTACTTC	CASSSPLVASGTEQYF
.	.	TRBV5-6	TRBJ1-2	TGTGCCAGCAGCTTGCCCGTCACAAAAATCCGCTATGGCTACACCTTC	CASSLPVTKIRYGYTF
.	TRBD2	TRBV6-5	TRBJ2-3	TGTGCCAGCGGTAGACTAGCGGGAACCCCAGATACGCAGTATTTT	CASGRLAGTPDTQYF
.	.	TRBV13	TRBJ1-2	TGTGCCAGCAGCGCACAGGTACTCGGTGGCTACACCTTC	CASSAQVLGGYTF
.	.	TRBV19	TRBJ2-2	TGTGCCAGTAGCTTCACCGGGGAGCTGTTTTTT	CASSFTGELFF
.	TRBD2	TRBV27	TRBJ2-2	TGTGCCAGCAGTTTCCAAGGGAGGGCCGGGGAGCTGTTTTTT	CASSFQGRAGELFF
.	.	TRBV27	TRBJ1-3	TGTGCCAGCAGTCCCTCCGACGGGTCCTCCTCTGGAAACACCATATATTTT	CASSPSDGSSSGNTIYF
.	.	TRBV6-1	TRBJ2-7	TGTGCCAGCAGTGAACAATACGAGCAGTACTTC	CASSEQYEQYF
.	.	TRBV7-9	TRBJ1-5	TGTGCCAGCAGCTTGGGGGGACTCAATCAGCCCCAGCATTTT	CASSLGGLNQPQHF
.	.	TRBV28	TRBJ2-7	TGTGCCAGCAGACCGTCGGGGGCCTACGAGCAGTACTTC	CASRPSGAYEQYF
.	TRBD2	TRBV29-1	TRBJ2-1	TGCAGCGTTCGACCGGGGGGGAACAATGAGCAGTTCTTC	CSVRPGGNNEQFF
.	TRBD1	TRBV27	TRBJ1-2	TGTGCCAGCAGTTTATCCACGGACAGGGATGAGGATGGCTACACCTTC	CASSLSTDRDEDGYTF
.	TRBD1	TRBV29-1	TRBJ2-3	TGCAGCCTGGCCGGGACAGCTTACACAGATACGCAGTATTTT	CSLAGTAYTDTQYF
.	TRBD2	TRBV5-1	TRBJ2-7	TGCGCCAGCAGCTTGGGAGCGGGAGACGAGTTTGGTGAGCAGTACTTC	CASSLGAGDEFGEQYF
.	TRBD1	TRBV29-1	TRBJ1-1	TGCAGCGTTGATACACGAGGGACAGAAAACACTGAAGCTTTCTTT	CSVDTRGTENTEAFF
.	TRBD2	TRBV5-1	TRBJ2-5	TGCGCCAGCAGCTTGGTCGGAGCGGGGGGCGGAGAGACCCAGTACTTC	CASSLVGAGGGETQYF
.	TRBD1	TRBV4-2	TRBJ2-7	TGTGCCAGCAGCCAAGAAGGGACAGGGGGCGGGTACGAGCAGTACTTC	CASSQEGTGGGYEQYF
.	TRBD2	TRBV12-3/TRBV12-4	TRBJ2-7	TGTGCCAGCAGCCCCGGGACTAGGGCACCTCGGTACTTC	CASSPGTRAPRYF
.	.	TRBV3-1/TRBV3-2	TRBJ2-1	TGTGCCAGCAGCCTACACCTAGGGGGGGGTTACAATGAGCAGTTCTTC	CASSLHLGGGYNEQFF
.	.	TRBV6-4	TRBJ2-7	TGTGCCAGACCCCGTGATACGACTACGTGCTCCTACGAGCAGTACTTC	CARPRDTTTCSYEQYF
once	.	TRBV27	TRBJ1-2	TGTGCCAGCAGGCACAGTAACTATGGCTACACCTTC	CASRHSNYGYTF
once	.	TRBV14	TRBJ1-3	TGTGCCAGCAGCCAAGACAGGTCTGGAAACACCATATATTTT	CASSQDRSGNTIYF
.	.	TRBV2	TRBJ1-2	TGTGCCAGCAGTGAAAGGGGCGGTAACTATGGCTACACCTTC	CASSERGGNYGYTF
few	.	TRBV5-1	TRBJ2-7	TGCGCCAGCAGCTTGGGACTACCTCTCTACGAGCAGTACTTC	CASSLGLPLYEQYF
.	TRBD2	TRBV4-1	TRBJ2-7	TGCGCCAGCAGCCAAGATCCGGGACTAGAGGACGAGCAGTACTTC	CASSQDPGLEDEQYF
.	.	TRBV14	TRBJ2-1	TGTGCCAGCAGCCCTAGCTTGAGCTCCTACAATGAGCAGTTCTTC	CASSPSLSSYNEQFF
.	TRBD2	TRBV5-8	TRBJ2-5	TGTGCCAGCAGCTATTTTCCAGGACTAGCGGGGGGGAATCGAGAGACCCAGTACTTC	CASSYFPGLAGGNRETQYF
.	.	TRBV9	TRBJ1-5	TGTGCCAGCAGCGTAGGTCCTAATCAGCCCCAGCATTTT	CASSVGPNQPQHF
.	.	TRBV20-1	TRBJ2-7	TGCAGTGCTAGTCGTCCAGCGGACTACGAGCAGTACTTC	CSASRPADYEQYF
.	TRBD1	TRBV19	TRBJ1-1	TGTGCCAGTACCCTGAGACAGGGTCCCTCAAACACTGAAGCTTTCTTT	CASTLRQGPSNTEAFF
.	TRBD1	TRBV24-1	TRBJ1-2	TGTGCCACCAGTGAGAATACAGGGGGTTTATATGGCTACACCTTC	CATSENTGGLYGYTF
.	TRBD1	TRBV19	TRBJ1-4	TGTGCCACCGGACAGGGCGTAGCTAATGAAAAACTGTTTTTT	CATGQGVANEKLFF
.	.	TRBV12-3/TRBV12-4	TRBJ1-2	TGTGCCAGCAGTGGGAGCCTCCTTGACTACACCTTC	CASSGSLLDYTF
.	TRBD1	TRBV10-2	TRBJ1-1	TGCGCCAGCTTGGGGACAGCAAAGGGGGGTGTCGAAGCTTTCTTT	CASLGTAKGGVEAFF
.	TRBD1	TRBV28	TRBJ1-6	TGTGCCAGCAGTTTAATCGGAACAGGGGAGAATTCACCCCTCCACTTT	CASSLIGTGENSPLHF
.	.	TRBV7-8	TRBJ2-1	TGTGCCAGCAGCTTCGGGGGAAACAATGAGCAGTTCTTC	CASSFGGNNEQFF
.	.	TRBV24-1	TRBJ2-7	TGTGCCACCAGTGGACAGACATACGAGCAGTACTTC	CATSGQTYEQYF
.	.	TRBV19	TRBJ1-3	TGTGCCAGTAGTACCTACAGCTCTGGAAACACCATATATTTT	CASSTYSSGNTIYF
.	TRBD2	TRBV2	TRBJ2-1	TGTGCCAGCAGGGGACTAGCGGGGACGTACAATGAGCAGTTCTTC	CASRGLAGTYNEQFF
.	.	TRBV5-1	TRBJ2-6	TGCGCCAGCAGCTTAGGGGATGCTAACTCTGGGGCCAACGTCCTGACTTTC	CASSLGDANSGANVLTF
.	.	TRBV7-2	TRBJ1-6	TGTGCCAGCAGCCGTGATACAGGGTCTGCGGCACCCCTCCACTTT	CASSRDTGSAAPLHF
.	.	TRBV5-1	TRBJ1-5	TGCGCCAGCAGCCTGGACCCCGCGGGCTCGGGGCAGCCCCAGCATTTT	CASSLDPAGSGQPQHF
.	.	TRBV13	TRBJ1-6	TGTGCCAGCAGCCTTAGAGGCAACTATAATTCACCCCTCCACTTT	CASSLRGNYNSPLHF
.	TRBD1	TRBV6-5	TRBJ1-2	TGTGCCATCCGCAGCGGGACAGGGAACTATGGCTACACCTTC	CAIRSGTGNYGYTF